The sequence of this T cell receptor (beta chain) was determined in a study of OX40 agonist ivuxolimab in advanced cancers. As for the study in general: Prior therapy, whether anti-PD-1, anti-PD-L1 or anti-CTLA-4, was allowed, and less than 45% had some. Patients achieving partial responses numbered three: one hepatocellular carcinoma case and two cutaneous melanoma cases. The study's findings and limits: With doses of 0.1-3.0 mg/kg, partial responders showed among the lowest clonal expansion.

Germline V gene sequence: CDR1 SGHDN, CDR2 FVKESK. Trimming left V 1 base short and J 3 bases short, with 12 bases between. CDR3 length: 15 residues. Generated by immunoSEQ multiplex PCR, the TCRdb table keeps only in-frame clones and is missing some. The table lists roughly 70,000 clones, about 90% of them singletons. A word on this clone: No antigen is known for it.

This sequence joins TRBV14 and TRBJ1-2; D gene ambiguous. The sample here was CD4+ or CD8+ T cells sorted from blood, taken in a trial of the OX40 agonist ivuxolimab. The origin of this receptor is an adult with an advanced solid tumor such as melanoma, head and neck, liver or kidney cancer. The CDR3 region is CASSQGGRHDYGYTF. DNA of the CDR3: TGTGCCAGCAGCCAAGGTGGGAGACATGACTATGGCTACACCTTC. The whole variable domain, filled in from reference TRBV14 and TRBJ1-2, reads EAGVTQFPSHSVIEKGQTVTLRCDPISGHDNLYWYRRVMGKEIKFLLHFVKESKQDESGMPNNRFLAERTGGTYSTLKVQPAELEDSGVYFCASSQGGRHDYGYTFGSGTRLTVV.